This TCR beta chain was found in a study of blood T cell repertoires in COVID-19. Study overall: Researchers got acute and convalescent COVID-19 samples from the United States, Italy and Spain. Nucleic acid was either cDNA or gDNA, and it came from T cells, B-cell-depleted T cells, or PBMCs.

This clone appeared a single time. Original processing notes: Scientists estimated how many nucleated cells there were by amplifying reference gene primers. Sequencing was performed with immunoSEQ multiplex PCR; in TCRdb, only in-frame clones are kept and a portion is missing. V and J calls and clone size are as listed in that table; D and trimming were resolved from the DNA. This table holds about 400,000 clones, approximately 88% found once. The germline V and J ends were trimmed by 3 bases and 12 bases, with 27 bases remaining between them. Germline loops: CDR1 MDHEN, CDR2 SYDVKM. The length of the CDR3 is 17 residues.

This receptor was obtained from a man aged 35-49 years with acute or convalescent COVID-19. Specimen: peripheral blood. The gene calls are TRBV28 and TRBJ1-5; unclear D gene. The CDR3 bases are TGTGCCAGCAGTTTTCTCAGTCCAGGACTTCGAACACCCGTCCAGCATTTT. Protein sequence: CASSFLSPGLRTPVQHF.